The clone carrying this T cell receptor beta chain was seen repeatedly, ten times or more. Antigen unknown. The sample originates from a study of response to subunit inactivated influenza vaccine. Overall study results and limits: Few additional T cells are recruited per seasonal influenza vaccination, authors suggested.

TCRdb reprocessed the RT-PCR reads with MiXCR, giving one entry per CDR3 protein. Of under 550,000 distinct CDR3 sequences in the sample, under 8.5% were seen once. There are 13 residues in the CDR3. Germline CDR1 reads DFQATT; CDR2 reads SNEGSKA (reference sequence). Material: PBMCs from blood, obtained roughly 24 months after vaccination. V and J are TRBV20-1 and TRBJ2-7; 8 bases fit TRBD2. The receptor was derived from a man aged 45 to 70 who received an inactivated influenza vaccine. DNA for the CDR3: TGCAGCGCATCTGTAGGGGCGGGGGGCGAGCAGTACTTC. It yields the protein CSASVGAGGEQYF.